This T cell receptor beta chain was sequenced for a study of T cells after yellow fever vaccination. As TCR cDNA was made by 5'RACE template switching, a universal primer site and UMIs were added. From the 5' RACE reads, TCRdb called clonotypes with MiXCR, one entry per CDR3 protein. The sample shows some 96,000 distinct CDR3 sequences, under 9% of them seen only once. V was pared by 3 bases and J by 2 bases, with 14 bases between. Germline V gene sequence: CDR1 KGHDR, CDR2 SFDVKD. This CDR3 spans 16 amino acids. This clonotype showed up just a few times. Study-wide points: Weaker overall, the secondary response nonetheless peaked faster (day 5 versus 15). CD4 and CD8 compartments shared a small share of clonotypes, likely from convergent recombination. In post-booster samples, most primary-vaccination clones reappeared (just under 98% CD4, over 70% CD8).

Sequencing was performed on CD8+ T cells not binding an NS4B(214-222) dextramer, sorted from PBMCs, taken more than 14 days after the first yellow fever vaccination. The gene calls are TRBV24-1 and TRBJ2-3; D possibly corresponds to TRBD2 (7 bases). The clonotype was recovered from a man between 18 and 35 years old who received the YFV17D yellow fever vaccine. This chain's CDR3 is CATSDLGGAITDTQYF. The CDR3 bases are TGTGCCACCAGTGATCTGGGGGGGGCCATCACAGATACGCAGTATTTT.